This is a list of T cell receptor beta chains from one sample in a study of regulatory T cells in long-lasting Graves disease. TCRdb re-called the multiplex PCR reads with MiXCR, one entry per CDR3 protein. The sample holds hundreds of thousands of distinct CDR3 sequences; 15% to 20% are singletons and the top ten take around 12%. The sample was also reused in another study, on T cells in Graves' hyperthyroidism and ophthalmopathy.

This material consisted of peripheral blood mononuclear cells (PBMCs), taken at new diagnosis, from a patient treated with antithyroid drugs. These receptor sequences come from a man between 18 and 35 years old with Graves disease. CDR3s include the opening cysteine and the closing phenylalanine or tryptophan. Fields, in order: J gene, clone size, V gene, D gene, CDR3 DNA, CDR3 protein. D genes are given only for firm matches. Clone size is not always given. Where it is, it says once, few, many or a class for expanded clones.

J gene: TRBJ2-1; clone size: .; V gene: TRBV20-1; D gene: .; CDR3 DNA: TGCAGTGCACTCGCGGGGGCTTCCCGCTCCTACAATGAGCAGTTCTTC; CDR3 protein: CSALAGASRSYNEQFF
J gene: TRBJ2-7; clone size: many; V gene: TRBV6-1; D gene: .; CDR3 DNA: TGTGCCAGCACCCTTAGCGGTTGGGCAACGAACGAGCAGTACTTC; CDR3 protein: CASTLSGWATNEQYF
J gene: TRBJ2-7; clone size: .; V gene: TRBV18; D gene: TRBD2; CDR3 DNA: TGTGCCAGCTCACCCCTACTAGCGGGGAGCTCCTACGAGCAGTACTTC; CDR3 protein: CASSPLLAGSSYEQYF
J gene: TRBJ2-5; clone size: many; V gene: TRBV12-3/TRBV12-4; D gene: TRBD2; CDR3 DNA: TGTGCCAGCAGGGAAGCGGGAGGGCCTGGAGGGGAGACCCAGTACTTC; CDR3 protein: CASREAGGPGGETQYF
J gene: TRBJ1-2; clone size: many; V gene: TRBV6-1; D gene: TRBD1; CDR3 DNA: TGTGCCAGCACCCAGGGGACAGGACGCTATGGCTACACCTTC; CDR3 protein: CASTQGTGRYGYTF
J gene: TRBJ1-1; clone size: few; V gene: TRBV14; D gene: .; CDR3 DNA: TGTGCCAGCAGCCCTCCGGGCTACCCAAAGCTTTTCTTT; CDR3 protein: CASSPPGYPKLFF
J gene: TRBJ2-1; clone size: many; V gene: TRBV3-1; D gene: TRBD2; CDR3 DNA: TGTGCCAGCAGCCCGCTAGCGGGATACTCCTACAATGAGCAGTTCTTC; CDR3 protein: CASSPLAGYSYNEQFF
J gene: TRBJ2-5; clone size: many; V gene: TRBV28; D gene: TRBD2; CDR3 DNA: TGTGCCAGCAGTTTAGGGCTAGCGGGATACCAAGAGACCCAGTACTTC; CDR3 protein: CASSLGLAGYQETQYF
J gene: TRBJ2-5; clone size: .; V gene: TRBV5-1; D gene: TRBD2; CDR3 DNA: TGCGCCAGCAGCTTAGGTCTAGCGGTGAAGTCAGAGACCCAGTACTTC; CDR3 protein: CASSLGLAVKSETQYF
J gene: TRBJ2-1; clone size: many; V gene: TRBV24-1; D gene: .; CDR3 DNA: TGTGCCACCAGTGACTCGCGAGGGCTCTCCTACAATGAGCAGTTCTTC; CDR3 protein: CATSDSRGLSYNEQFF
J gene: TRBJ2-1; clone size: many; V gene: TRBV19; D gene: .; CDR3 DNA: TGTGCCAGTAGCTTAACTCCCCTGAATGAGCAGTTCTTC; CDR3 protein: CASSLTPLNEQFF
J gene: TRBJ2-5; clone size: .; V gene: TRBV5-1; D gene: TRBD2; CDR3 DNA: TGCGCCAGCAGTCGCCTAGCGGGGGGAGCGTACCAAGAGACCCAGTACTTC; CDR3 protein: CASSRLAGGAYQETQYF
J gene: TRBJ2-5; clone size: .; V gene: TRBV24-1; D gene: TRBD2; CDR3 DNA: TGTGCCACCAGTGATTTTAGCGGGAGGGCCGTCGAGACCCAGTACTTC; CDR3 protein: CATSDFSGRAVETQYF
J gene: TRBJ1-5; clone size: .; V gene: TRBV30; D gene: TRBD1; CDR3 DNA: TGTGCCTGGAGTGAAGGGACAGGGCCTCAGCCCCAGCATTTT; CDR3 protein: CAWSEGTGPQPQHF
J gene: TRBJ2-4; clone size: many; V gene: TRBV28; D gene: .; CDR3 DNA: TGTGCCAGCAGAAAGGTAGCGGTTTCTGAGAGGGACATTCAGTACTTC; CDR3 protein: CASRKVAVSERDIQYF
J gene: TRBJ2-1; clone size: .; V gene: TRBV6-1; D gene: .; CDR3 DNA: TGTGCCAGCAGTAATAGCGCCTTCAATGAGCAGTTCTTC; CDR3 protein: CASSNSAFNEQFF
J gene: TRBJ2-7; clone size: many; V gene: TRBV7-2; D gene: TRBD2; CDR3 DNA: TGTGCCAGCAGCTTACTCTTGCGGGAGGGCCGGTACGAGCAGTACTTC; CDR3 protein: CASSLLLREGRYEQYF
J gene: TRBJ2-7; clone size: many; V gene: TRBV27; D gene: .; CDR3 DNA: TGTGCCAGCAGTTTAAGTGCTGGGCCGAGGGGCTACGAGCAGTACTTC; CDR3 protein: CASSLSAGPRGYEQYF
J gene: TRBJ2-1; clone size: many; V gene: TRBV5-1; D gene: .; CDR3 DNA: TGCGCCAGCAGCTTGACAGCGATTACCTACAATGAGCAGTTCTTC; CDR3 protein: CASSLTAITYNEQFF
J gene: TRBJ1-2; clone size: many; V gene: TRBV12-3/TRBV12-4; D gene: .; CDR3 DNA: TGCGCCAGCAGCCAACAGGGAACCTATGGCTACACCTTC; CDR3 protein: CASSQQGTYGYTF
J gene: TRBJ2-3; clone size: many; V gene: TRBV28; D gene: .; CDR3 DNA: TGTGCCAGCAGTCCCCCCGTAACAGATACGCAGTATTTT; CDR3 protein: CASSPPVTDTQYF
J gene: TRBJ2-7; clone size: many; V gene: TRBV6-2/TRBV6-3; D gene: .; CDR3 DNA: TGTGCCAGCAGTTACTCCCAGGGATCCGGCGAGCAGTACTTC; CDR3 protein: CASSYSQGSGEQYF
J gene: TRBJ2-5; clone size: many; V gene: TRBV20-1; D gene: TRBD1; CDR3 DNA: TGCAGTGCTAGTGGGACAGGGAGACGCGGGGCCCAGTACTTC; CDR3 protein: CSASGTGRRGAQYF
J gene: TRBJ2-6; clone size: .; V gene: TRBV29-1; D gene: .; CDR3 DNA: TGCAGCGTTGTCGTTGACAGCCGCTCTGGGGCCAACGTCCTGACTTTC; CDR3 protein: CSVVVDSRSGANVLTF
J gene: TRBJ1-2; clone size: few; V gene: TRBV30; D gene: .; CDR3 DNA: TGTGCGTGGGGTAGACCCCGGACAGATAGTTATGGCTACACCTTC; CDR3 protein: CAWGRPRTDSYGYTF
J gene: TRBJ2-7; clone size: many; V gene: TRBV11-2; D gene: .; CDR3 DNA: TGTGCCAGCAGCTTGGCAATCTCCTACGAGCAGTACTTC; CDR3 protein: CASSLAISYEQYF
J gene: TRBJ2-1; clone size: many; V gene: TRBV12-5; D gene: .; CDR3 DNA: TGTGCTAGTGGTTTGGGGGGCTCGACGGAAAAGTCGGACACCAATGAGCAGTTCTTC; CDR3 protein: CASGLGGSTEKSDTNEQFF
J gene: TRBJ2-3; clone size: few; V gene: TRBV9; D gene: .; CDR3 DNA: TGTGCCAGCAGCGATAGCGGAGACAGCACAGATACGCAGTATTTT; CDR3 protein: CASSDSGDSTDTQYF
J gene: TRBJ2-1; clone size: .; V gene: TRBV5-4; D gene: .; CDR3 DNA: TGTGCCAGCAGCGAGGAAGACTACAATGAGCAGTTCTTC; CDR3 protein: CASSEEDYNEQFF
J gene: TRBJ2-1; clone size: .; V gene: TRBV7-2; D gene: .; CDR3 DNA: TGTGCCAGCAGCTCCACTGGCCTAGCAGTACTCCCCTTC; CDR3 protein: CASSSTGLAVLPF
J gene: TRBJ2-7; clone size: many; V gene: TRBV7-8; D gene: .; CDR3 DNA: TGTGCCAGCAGCTTAGAGGTAGTCTCCGAGCAGTACTTC; CDR3 protein: CASSLEVVSEQYF
J gene: TRBJ2-5; clone size: few; V gene: TRBV7-2; D gene: .; CDR3 DNA: TGTGCCAGCAGCTTAATGGCTAGCTTCGAGACCCAGTACTTC; CDR3 protein: CASSLMASFETQYF
J gene: TRBJ2-3; clone size: many; V gene: TRBV7-8; D gene: TRBD2; CDR3 DNA: TGTGCCAGCAGCTTCCTAGCGGGAGTTAGCACAGATACGCAGTATTTT; CDR3 protein: CASSFLAGVSTDTQYF
J gene: TRBJ1-1; clone size: .; V gene: TRBV30; D gene: TRBD1; CDR3 DNA: TGTGCCTGGAGTGTAACAGGGGGGCACACTGAAGCTTTCTTT; CDR3 protein: CAWSVTGGHTEAFF
J gene: TRBJ1-5; clone size: many; V gene: TRBV6-1; D gene: .; CDR3 DNA: TGTGCCAGCAGACCGGACGGGGGGGCAGGTCAGCCCCAGCATTTT; CDR3 protein: CASRPDGGAGQPQHF
J gene: TRBJ1-6; clone size: .; V gene: TRBV6-1; D gene: .; CDR3 DNA: TGTGCCAGCAGTCGAGACTGGGCAGCCAATAATTCACCCCTCCACTTT; CDR3 protein: CASSRDWAANNSPLHF
J gene: TRBJ2-7; clone size: many; V gene: TRBV27; D gene: TRBD1; CDR3 DNA: TGTGCCAGCAGCTTGCTGGGGACAGCCTACGAGCAGTACTTC; CDR3 protein: CASSLLGTAYEQYF
J gene: TRBJ2-7; clone size: .; V gene: TRBV27; D gene: TRBD2; CDR3 DNA: TGTGCCAGCAGTGCCGGGACTAGCCTGCAGGACGAGCAGTACTTC; CDR3 protein: CASSAGTSLQDEQYF
J gene: TRBJ2-2; clone size: many; V gene: TRBV28; D gene: TRBD1; CDR3 DNA: TGTGCCAGCATCGCAGGGGGCGGCACCGGGGAGCTGTTTTTT; CDR3 protein: CASIAGGGTGELFF
J gene: TRBJ1-6; clone size: many; V gene: TRBV2; D gene: TRBD1; CDR3 DNA: TGTGCCAGCAGCGACTCAAGACAGGGGAATTCACCCCTCCACTTT; CDR3 protein: CASSDSRQGNSPLHF
J gene: TRBJ2-5; clone size: many; V gene: TRBV20-1; D gene: TRBD1; CDR3 DNA: TGCAGTCAAGTGGGACAGGAAAGGGAGACCCAGTACTTC; CDR3 protein: CSQVGQERETQYF
J gene: TRBJ1-3; clone size: few; V gene: TRBV11-2; D gene: TRBD1; CDR3 DNA: TGTGCCAGCAGCTTAGAACGGCAGGGGGCCTCTGGAAACACCATATATTTT; CDR3 protein: CASSLERQGASGNTIYF
J gene: TRBJ1-6; clone size: .; V gene: TRBV7-2; D gene: .; CDR3 DNA: TGTGCCAGCACCCCCCTAGAAGCCACGGGGAATTCACCCCTCCACTTT; CDR3 protein: CASTPLEATGNSPLHF
J gene: TRBJ1-2; clone size: .; V gene: TRBV28; D gene: TRBD1; CDR3 DNA: TGTGCCAGCATAGCAGGGGGAACAAACTATGGCTACACCTTC; CDR3 protein: CASIAGGTNYGYTF
J gene: TRBJ2-1; clone size: few; V gene: TRBV27; D gene: .; CDR3 DNA: TGTGCCAGCAGTTTATTATCTCCTCAAGGGGTTAGCAATGAGCAGTTCTTC; CDR3 protein: CASSLLSPQGVSNEQFF
J gene: TRBJ1-1; clone size: many; V gene: TRBV28; D gene: .; CDR3 DNA: TGTGCCAGCAGTTTTGGAGGGGCAGCGAACACTGAAGCTTTCTTT; CDR3 protein: CASSFGGAANTEAFF
J gene: TRBJ2-3; clone size: .; V gene: TRBV24-1; D gene: TRBD1; CDR3 DNA: TGTGCCACCGACAAGGGCAGGGGGTTGGATACGCAGTATTTT; CDR3 protein: CATDKGRGLDTQYF
J gene: TRBJ2-1; clone size: few; V gene: TRBV5-1; D gene: .; CDR3 DNA: TGCGCCAGCAGCCTCGACAGGCGCAAGCAGTTCTTC; CDR3 protein: CASSLDRRKQFF